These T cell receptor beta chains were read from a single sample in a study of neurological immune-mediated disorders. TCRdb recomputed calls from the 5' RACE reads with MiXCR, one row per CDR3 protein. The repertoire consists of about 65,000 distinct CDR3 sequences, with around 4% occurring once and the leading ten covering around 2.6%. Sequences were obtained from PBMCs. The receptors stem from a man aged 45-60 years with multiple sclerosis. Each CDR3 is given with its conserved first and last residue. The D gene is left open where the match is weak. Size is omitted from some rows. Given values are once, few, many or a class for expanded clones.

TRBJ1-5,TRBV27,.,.,TGTGCCAGCAGTTTATCTCCGAATCAGCCCCAGAATTTT,CASSLSPNQPQNF
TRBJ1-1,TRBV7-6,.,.,TGTGCCAGCAGTAAAGAACCAGGGGCAAGTGGGGCTTTCTTT,CASSKEPGASGAFF
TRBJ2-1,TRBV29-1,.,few,TGCAGCGGCCACCTTTTGGTCAAGGAGCAGTTCTTC,CSGHLLVKEQFF
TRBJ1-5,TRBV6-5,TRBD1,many,TGTGCCAGCAGTTTAACAGGGGGCGATCAGCCCCAGCATTTT,CASSLTGGDQPQHF
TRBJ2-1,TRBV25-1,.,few,TGTGCCAGCAGTGCCCCTTGGACCCGCCCGTTCTTC,CASSAPWTRPFF
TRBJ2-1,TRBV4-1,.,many,TGCGCCAGCAGCCAAGATCAGACAGGACTACGCAATGAGCAGTTCTTC,CASSQDQTGLRNEQFF
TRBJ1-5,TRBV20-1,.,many,TGCAGTGCTAGAGATAAGGGAAATAGCAATCAGCCCCAGCATTTT,CSARDKGNSNQPQHF
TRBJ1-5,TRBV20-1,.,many,TGCAGTGCTGGTCCCTTTGGGGTTGGGAGCAATCAGCCCCAGCATTTT,CSAGPFGVGSNQPQHF
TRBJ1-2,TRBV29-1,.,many,TGCAGCGCCGGGGACCTCTATGGCTACACCTTC,CSAGDLYGYTF
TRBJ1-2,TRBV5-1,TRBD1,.,TGCGCCAGCAGTGGACAGGGGATTGACTATGGCTACACCTTC,CASSGQGIDYGYTF
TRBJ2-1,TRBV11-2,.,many,TGTGCCAGCAGCTCGGGCAGGAACAATGAGCAGTTCTTC,CASSSGRNNEQFF
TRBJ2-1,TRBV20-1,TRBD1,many,TGCAGTGCTAGAAAACAGGGGGCACCCTACAATGAGCAGTTCTTC,CSARKQGAPYNEQFF
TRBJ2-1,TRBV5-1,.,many,TGCGCCAGCAGTGAGGGGCCCTCCTACAATGAGCAGTTCTTC,CASSEGPSYNEQFF
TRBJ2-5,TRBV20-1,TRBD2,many,TGCAGTGCCACCTCCGGGACTAGGTTGGAGACCCAGTACTTC,CSATSGTRLETQYF
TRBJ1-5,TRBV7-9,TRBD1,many,TGTGCCAGCAGCCCCCAGGGGCAACCGGGACAGCAGCATTTT,CASSPQGQPGQQHF
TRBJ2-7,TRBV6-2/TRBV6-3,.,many,TGTGCCAGCCAGGGCGGGATCTCCTACGAGCAGTACTTC,CASQGGISYEQYF
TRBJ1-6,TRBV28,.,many,TGTGCCAGCAGCGACCCTATCCACCGGCTTAGCTCCTATAATTCACCCCTCCACTTT,CASSDPIHRLSSYNSPLHF
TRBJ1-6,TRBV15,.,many,TGTGCCACCAGCAGAGATGGGCTTGGGAATTCACCCCTCCACTTT,CATSRDGLGNSPLHF
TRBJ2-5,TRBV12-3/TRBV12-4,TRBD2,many,TGTGCCAGCAACCCCAGCGGGACTAGCGGGGGGCCCACTAAAGAGACCCAGTACTTC,CASNPSGTSGGPTKETQYF
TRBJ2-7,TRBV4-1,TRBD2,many,TGCGCCAGCAGCCAAGTAGCGGGGCCTCAAGAGCAGTACTTC,CASSQVAGPQEQYF
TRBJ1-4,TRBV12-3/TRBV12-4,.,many,TGTGCCAGCAGTTTCTCCAGAATGGTCCCGGGGGAACTGTTTTTT,CASSFSRMVPGELFF
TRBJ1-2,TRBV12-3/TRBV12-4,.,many,TGTGCCAGCAACGCGGGCGGTTTTAACTATGGCTACACCTTC,CASNAGGFNYGYTF
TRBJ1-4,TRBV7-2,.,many,TGTGCCAGCAGGACGGGGACGGGTAATGAAAAACTGTTTTTT,CASRTGTGNEKLFF
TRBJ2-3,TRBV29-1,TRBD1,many,TGCAGCGTTGCGGGACAGGGGGCGTCAGATACGCAGTATTTT,CSVAGQGASDTQYF
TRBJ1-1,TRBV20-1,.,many,TGCAGTGCTAGTTTGAAGGCCGGGTTGGGCACTGAAGCTTTCTTT,CSASLKAGLGTEAFF
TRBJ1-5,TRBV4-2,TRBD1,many,TGTGCCAGCAGCCAAGCTCAGGGGGGGGCCCAGCCCCAGCATTTT,CASSQAQGGAQPQHF
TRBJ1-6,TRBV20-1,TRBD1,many,TGCAGTGCTAGAGAAAGACAGGGGTTAAGGAATTCACCCCTCCACTTT,CSARERQGLRNSPLHF
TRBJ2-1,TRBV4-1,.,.,TGCGCCAGCAGCCAAGGGCATGGTCCCATCAATGAGCAGTTCTTC,CASSQGHGPINEQFF
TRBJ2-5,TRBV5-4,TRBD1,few,TGTGCCAGCAGCAGGACAGGGGTAGAGACCCAGTACTTC,CASSRTGVETQYF
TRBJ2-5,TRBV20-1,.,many,TGCAGTGCTAGAGATTGGAAGCCACAAGAGACCCAGTACTTC,CSARDWKPQETQYF
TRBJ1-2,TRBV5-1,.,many,TGCGCCAGCAGCTTGGCCCGCGGCCGAACAGGGAACTATGGCTACACCTTC,CASSLARGRTGNYGYTF
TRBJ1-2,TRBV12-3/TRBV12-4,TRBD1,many,TGTGCCAGCAGTCCAGACAGGGGCCGCTATGGCTACACCTTC,CASSPDRGRYGYTF
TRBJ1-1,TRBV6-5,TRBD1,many,TGTGCCAGCATCCAGGGACAGGGTTGGACTGAAGCTCTCTTT,CASIQGQGWTEALF
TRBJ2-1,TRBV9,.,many,TGTGCCAGCAGCCTCGTAGGGGGTTCACTTTCGCAGTCCGATGAGCAGTTCTTC,CASSLVGGSLSQSDEQFF
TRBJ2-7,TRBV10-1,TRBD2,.,TGCGCCAGCAGTGAGGGGACTAGCGGTTACTACGAGCAGTACTTC,CASSEGTSGYYEQYF
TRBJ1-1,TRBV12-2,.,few,TGTGCAAGTCGCCGAATCCTGGCCGGGACGGTGAACACTGAAGCTTTCTTT,CASRRILAGTVNTEAFF
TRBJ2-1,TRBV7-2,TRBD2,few,TGTGCCAGCAGCTCCCTAGCGGGGGGGCCTTGGGATGAGCAGTTCTTC,CASSSLAGGPWDEQFF
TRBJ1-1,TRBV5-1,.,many,TGCGCCAGCAGCCGCTCTGACCCACAGCGGAACACTGAAGCTTTCTTT,CASSRSDPQRNTEAFF
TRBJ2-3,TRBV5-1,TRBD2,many,TGCGCCAGCAGCTTGCTAAGCGGGGGGGCAGATACGCAGTATTTT,CASSLLSGGADTQYF
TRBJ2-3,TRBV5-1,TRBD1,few,TGCGCCAGCAGCTTTGGAGACAGGGGAGGAAATACGCAGTATTTT,CASSFGDRGGNTQYF
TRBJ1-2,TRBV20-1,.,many,TGCAGTGCTAGTCGGCAGCCCTATGGCTACACCTTC,CSASRQPYGYTF
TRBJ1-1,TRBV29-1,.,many,TGCAGCGTTGCGACAGGGAACACTGAAGCTTTCTTT,CSVATGNTEAFF
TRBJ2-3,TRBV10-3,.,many,TGTGCCATCAGTGAGTTGACTTATACGCAGTATTTT,CAISELTYTQYF
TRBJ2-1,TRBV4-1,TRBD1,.,TGCGCCAGCAGCCAAGTAGGGACAGGGCTGGTTGAGCAGTTCTTC,CASSQVGTGLVEQFF
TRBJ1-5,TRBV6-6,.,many,TGTGCCAGCAGTGCCGCAATCCAGCCCCAGCATTTT,CASSAAIQPQHF
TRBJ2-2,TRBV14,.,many,TGTGCCAGCAGCCAAGCCGAGAGTTCAGGGACCGGGGAGCTGTTTTTT,CASSQAESSGTGELFF
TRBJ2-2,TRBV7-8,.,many,TGTGCCAGCAGACGTCTGACTAGGTCTTCCACCGGGGAGCTGTTTTTT,CASRRLTRSSTGELFF
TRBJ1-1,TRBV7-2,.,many,TGTGCCAGCAGCGCGGGACGGTTGAACACTGAAGCTTTCTTT,CASSAGRLNTEAFF
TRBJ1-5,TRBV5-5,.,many,TGTGCCAGCAGCTTGGCCGGCGTACAGACCCCCAATCAGCCCCAGCATTTT,CASSLAGVQTPNQPQHF
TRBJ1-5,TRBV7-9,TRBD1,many,TGTGCCAGCAGCTCCTCGGACAGGAACAATCAGCCCCAGCATTTT,CASSSSDRNNQPQHF
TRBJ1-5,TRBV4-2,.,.,TGTGCCAGCAGCCAAGTCGGAGAAAATCAGCCCCAGCATTTT,CASSQVGENQPQHF
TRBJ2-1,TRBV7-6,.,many,TGTGCCAGCAGCTTAAGTAACAATGAGCAGTTCTTC,CASSLSNNEQFF
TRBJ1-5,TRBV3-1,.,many,TGTGCCAGCAGCCCCGGCCTTAGCAATCAGCCCCAGCATTTT,CASSPGLSNQPQHF
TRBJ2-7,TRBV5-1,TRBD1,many,TGCGCCAGTAGGACAGGGGGCGACTACGAGCAGTACTTC,CASRTGGDYEQYF
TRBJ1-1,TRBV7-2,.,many,TGTGCCAGCAGCTTAGAGGGAATCCGGATGAATAGTGAAGCTTTCTTT,CASSLEGIRMNSEAFF